This entry lists 11 T cell receptor beta chains sequenced from one sample in a study of T cell responses to AZD1222 COVID-19 vaccine. The method was immunoSEQ multiplex PCR; TCRdb's version includes in-frame clones alone and lacks a portion of them. The sample shows some 110,000 clones, about 90% of them seen only once. The sample in question was peripheral blood, obtained on day 0 of AZD1222 vaccination. These receptors were collected from an adult in good health.

The V gene is TRBV4-1, the J gene TRBJ2-3; D gene unclear. The CDR3 sequence is 13 residues long. The germline V and J ends were trimmed by 2 bases and 3 bases, with 6 bases remaining between them. Per the germline V gene, CDR1 is MGHRA and CDR2 is YSYEKL. Here the CDR3 reads CASSQTRTDTQYF. The CDR3 DNA follows: TGCGCCAGCAGCCAAACGAGGACAGATACGCAGTATTTT.

The rearrangement joins TRBV7-8 to TRBJ1-6, with D unclear. There are 17 residues in the CDR3. Looked up from germline, CDR1 is SGHVS and CDR2 is FQNEAQ. The V end was cut by 3 bases, the J end by 1 base, with 13 bases between. The CDR3 region is CASSFASEPSYNSPLHF. The CDR3 bases are TGTGCCAGCAGCTTCGCGAGCGAACCGTCCTATAATTCACCCCTCCACTTT.

The chain couples TRBV19 to TRBJ2-1; D might be TRBD1 (5 bases). V gave up 3 bases and J gave up 3 bases, with 18 bases separating them. CDR1 and CDR2 from the germline V gene are LNHDA and SQIVND (reference sequence). This CDR3 is 17 amino acids long. The chain's CDR3 is CASSIIPRTSGYNEQFF. DNA for the CDR3: TGTGCCAGTAGTATCATTCCACGGACATCCGGCTACAATGAGCAGTTCTTC.

V and J are TRBV13 and TRBJ2-7, with D unresolved. This CDR3 has 13 amino acids. V was shortened by 5 bases and J by 6 bases, with 14 bases between the two germline ends. The germline V gene encodes CDR1 PRHDT and CDR2 FYEKMQ (reference sequence). CDR3 sequence (DNA): TGTGCCAGCAGCCTTAGAGATTTAGCCGAGCAGTACTTC. The encoded protein is CASSLRDLAEQYF.

The V call is TRBV19, the J call TRBJ2-1; D uncertain. Trimming left V 3 bases short and J 12 bases short, with 15 bases between. This CDR3 is 13 amino acids long. CDR1 is LNHDA, CDR2 SQIVND, per germline (reference sequence). This chain's CDR3 is CASSMVEIGSQFF. DNA for the CDR3: TGTGCCAGTAGTATGGTTGAAATTGGTTCGCAGTTCTTC.

A single count supports this clone. This chain joins TRBV28 and TRBJ1-6, with TRBD1 as a possible D gene (6 bases). V was cut by 4 bases and J by 10 bases, with 20 bases left in between. CDR1 is MDHEN, CDR2 SYDVKM, per germline. The CDR3 extends over 16 amino acids. The CDR3 region has the DNA TGTGCCAGCAGTTCCCCCACGGGACAACGAGGGTCACCCCTCCACTTT. It specifies CASSSPTGQRGSPLHF.

The chain carries TRBV9 and TRBJ2-7, with D maybe TRBD1 (7 bases). Germline V gene data show CDR1 as SGDLS and CDR2 as YYNGEE. The V gene lost 7 bases and the J gene lost 7 bases, with 21 bases spanning the gap. The CDR3 is made up of 14 amino acids. The CDR3 here is CASALGTGAGEQYF. CDR3 DNA: TGTGCCAGCGCACTTGGAACAGGGGCGGGGGAGCAGTACTTC.

The J gene is TRBJ2-5, the V gene TRBV27, with 7 bases identical to TRBD2. CDR1 and CDR2 from the germline V gene are MNHEY and SMNVEV (reference sequence). V shed 4 bases and J 5 bases; nucleotides not matched to a gene: 10. This CDR3 comprises 15 residues. The CDR3 reads CASSSWTSSGETQYF. CDR3 nucleotides: TGTGCCAGCAGTTCCTGGACTAGTTCAGGGGAGACCCAGTACTTC.

The chain uses TRBV30 and TRBJ2-3; D remains unclear. Trimming removed 2 bases at V and 1 base at J, with 7 bases between. Germline CDR1 and CDR2: GTSNPN and SVGIG (reference sequence). The CDR3 length is 13 residues. Here the CDR3 reads CAWSYPGTDTQYF. CDR3 sequence (DNA): TGTGCCTGGAGTTATCCGGGCACAGATACGCAGTATTTT.

This sequence joins TRBV5-6 and TRBJ1-6, with D possibly TRBD1 on 5 matching bases. Trimming took off 4 bases at V and 5 bases at J, with 13 bases between the two ends. Germline-derived CDR1 and CDR2 are SGHDT and YYEEEE. The CDR3 consists of 15 residues. CDR3 sequence reads: CASSRWDLNNSPLHF. CDR3 DNA: TGTGCCAGCAGCCGTTGGGACCTTAATAATTCACCCCTCCACTTT.

The gene calls are TRBV7-9 and TRBJ2-7, with a tentative D call TRBD1 (5 bases). The germline V gene has CDR1 SEHNR and CDR2 FQNEAQ (reference sequence). CDR3 length: 15 residues. The V and J ends lost 5 bases and 1 base respectively, with 15 bases between them. The CDR3 DNA reads as TGTGCCAGCAGCCCTGACAGAGTAAAGTCCTACGAGCAGTACTTC. As protein: CASSPDRVKSYEQYF.